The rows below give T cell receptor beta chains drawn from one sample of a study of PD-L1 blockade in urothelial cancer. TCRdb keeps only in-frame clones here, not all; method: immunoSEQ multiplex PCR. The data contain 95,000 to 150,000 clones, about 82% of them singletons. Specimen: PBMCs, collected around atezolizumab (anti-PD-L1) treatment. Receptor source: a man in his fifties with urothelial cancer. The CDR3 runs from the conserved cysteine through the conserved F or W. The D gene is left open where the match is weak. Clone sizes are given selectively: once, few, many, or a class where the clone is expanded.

CDR3 protein: CASSRTNRVANEQFF
CDR3 DNA: TGTGCCAGCAGTCGCACGAACAGGGTTGCCAATGAGCAGTTCTTC
J gene: TRBJ2-1
CDR3 length: 15
clone size: -
V gene: TRBV6-1
D gene: -

CDR3 protein: CSVIHPSSGNTIYF
CDR3 DNA: TGCAGCGTCATCCATCCCAGCTCTGGAAACACCATATATTTT
J gene: TRBJ1-3
CDR3 length: 14
clone size: -
V gene: TRBV29-1
D gene: -

CDR3 protein: CASSSGIVRQETQYF
CDR3 DNA: TGTGCCAGCAGCTCCGGGATAGTAAGGCAAGAGACCCAGTACTTC
J gene: TRBJ2-5
CDR3 length: 15
clone size: -
V gene: TRBV7-2
D gene: -

CDR3 protein: CASNPRDRDEKLFF
CDR3 DNA: TGTGCCAGCAACCCCCGGGACAGGGATGAAAAACTGTTTTTT
J gene: TRBJ1-4
CDR3 length: 14
clone size: -
V gene: TRBV2
D gene: TRBD1

CDR3 protein: CATSRDPGQGGEKLFF
CDR3 DNA: TGTGCCACCAGCAGAGACCCGGGACAGGGGGGTGAAAAACTGTTTTTT
J gene: TRBJ1-4
CDR3 length: 16
clone size: -
V gene: TRBV15
D gene: TRBD1

CDR3 protein: CASSFSRGGTAYGYTF
CDR3 DNA: TGTGCCAGCAGCTTTTCCCGGGGCGGGACGGCTTATGGCTACACCTTC
J gene: TRBJ1-2
CDR3 length: 16
clone size: -
V gene: TRBV7-2
D gene: -

CDR3 protein: CASRNLPGQPGQETQYF
CDR3 DNA: TGCGCCAGCAGGAATCTTCCGGGACAACCCGGGCAGGAGACCCAGTACTTC
J gene: TRBJ2-5
CDR3 length: 17
clone size: -
V gene: TRBV5-1
D gene: -

CDR3 protein: CASSLTQDRYYGYTF
CDR3 DNA: TGTGCCAGCTCATTAACTCAGGACAGGTACTATGGCTACACCTTC
J gene: TRBJ1-2
CDR3 length: 15
clone size: -
V gene: TRBV18
D gene: TRBD1

CDR3 protein: CATSRQGANQPQHF
CDR3 DNA: TGTGCCACCAGTAGACAGGGGGCCAATCAGCCCCAGCATTTT
J gene: TRBJ1-5
CDR3 length: 14
clone size: -
V gene: TRBV15
D gene: TRBD1

CDR3 protein: CACPPRDRETGSNQPQHF
CDR3 DNA: TGTGCCTGCCCCCCCCGTGACAGGGAGACGGGCAGCAATCAGCCCCAGCATTTT
J gene: TRBJ1-5
CDR3 length: 18
clone size: -
V gene: TRBV30
D gene: TRBD1

CDR3 protein: CASAPIAGGEYEQYF
CDR3 DNA: TGTGCCAGTGCGCCCATAGCGGGAGGGGAGTACGAGCAGTACTTC
J gene: TRBJ2-7
CDR3 length: 15
clone size: once
V gene: TRBV19
D gene: TRBD2

CDR3 protein: CASSPDTGDTEAFF
CDR3 DNA: TGTGCCAGCAGCCCTGATACAGGGGACACTGAAGCTTTCTTT
J gene: TRBJ1-1
CDR3 length: 14
clone size: few
V gene: TRBV5-6
D gene: TRBD1

CDR3 protein: CASRPGPSGRMTDTQYF
CDR3 DNA: TGCGCCAGCCGACCGGGGCCTAGCGGGAGGATGACAGATACGCAGTATTTT
J gene: TRBJ2-3
CDR3 length: 17
clone size: -
V gene: TRBV5-1
D gene: TRBD2

CDR3 protein: CASSLGSGTVNSPLHF
CDR3 DNA: TGTGCCAGCAGCTTAGGGTCCGGGACAGTTAATTCACCCCTCCACTTT
J gene: TRBJ1-6
CDR3 length: 16
clone size: -
V gene: TRBV7-2
D gene: TRBD1

CDR3 protein: CASSLGLAGNEQFF
CDR3 DNA: TGCGCCAGCAGCTTGGGACTAGCGGGAAATGAGCAGTTCTTC
J gene: TRBJ2-1
CDR3 length: 14
clone size: -
V gene: TRBV5-1
D gene: TRBD2

CDR3 protein: CASSQTDTQYF
CDR3 DNA: TGTGCCAGCAGCCAAACAGATACGCAGTATTTT
J gene: TRBJ2-3
CDR3 length: 11
clone size: -
V gene: TRBV13
D gene: -

CDR3 protein: CAWSKGLQSSYEQYF
CDR3 DNA: TGTGCCTGGAGCAAGGGACTCCAGAGCTCCTACGAGCAGTACTTC
J gene: TRBJ2-7
CDR3 length: 15
clone size: -
V gene: TRBV30
D gene: -

CDR3 protein: CASSFPVAGGPGEYF
CDR3 DNA: TGTGCCAGCAGCTTCCCTGTAGCGGGAGGCCCTGGGGAGTACTTC
J gene: TRBJ2-7
CDR3 length: 15
clone size: -
V gene: TRBV7-9
D gene: TRBD2

CDR3 protein: CASSVEGNYGYTF
CDR3 DNA: TGTGCCAGCAGCGTAGAGGGGAACTATGGCTACACCTTC
J gene: TRBJ1-2
CDR3 length: 13
clone size: -
V gene: TRBV9
D gene: -

CDR3 protein: CAWSGTAKKAQETQYF
CDR3 DNA: TGTGCCTGGAGTGGGACAGCAAAAAAGGCACAAGAGACCCAGTACTTC
J gene: TRBJ2-5
CDR3 length: 16
clone size: -
V gene: TRBV30
D gene: -

CDR3 protein: CASSVSGDGSGELFF
CDR3 DNA: TGTGCCAGCAGCGTATCAGGGGATGGTTCCGGGGAGCTGTTTTTT
J gene: TRBJ2-2
CDR3 length: 15
clone size: -
V gene: TRBV9
D gene: -

CDR3 protein: CATSRVRGLAGARETQYF
CDR3 DNA: TGTGCCACCAGCAGAGTGAGAGGACTAGCGGGAGCTCGAGAGACCCAGTACTTC
J gene: TRBJ2-5
CDR3 length: 18
clone size: -
V gene: TRBV15
D gene: TRBD2

CDR3 protein: CASSQTAAGSQGIQYF
CDR3 DNA: TGCGCCAGCAGCCAAACCGCTGCCGGGAGCCAGGGCATTCAGTACTTC
J gene: TRBJ2-4
CDR3 length: 16
clone size: -
V gene: TRBV5-1
D gene: -

CDR3 protein: CASGPAYLTDTQYF
CDR3 DNA: TGTGCCAGCGGCCCAGCGTACCTCACAGATACGCAGTATTTT
J gene: TRBJ2-3
CDR3 length: 14
clone size: -
V gene: TRBV7-9
D gene: -

CDR3 protein: CASSSTSYEQYF
CDR3 DNA: TGTGCCAGCAGTTCGACTAGCTACGAGCAGTACTTC
J gene: TRBJ2-7
CDR3 length: 12
clone size: -
V gene: TRBV28
D gene: -

CDR3 protein: CASTLSQGGYNEQFF
CDR3 DNA: TGCGCCAGCACCCTATCGCAGGGGGGTTACAATGAGCAGTTCTTC
J gene: TRBJ2-1
CDR3 length: 15
clone size: -
V gene: TRBV5-1
D gene: -

CDR3 protein: CASSWGSGAKETQYF
CDR3 DNA: TGTGCCAGCAGTTGGGGTAGCGGGGCCAAGGAGACCCAGTACTTC
J gene: TRBJ2-5
CDR3 length: 15
clone size: -
V gene: TRBV27
D gene: TRBD2

CDR3 protein: CAWSVAGGRATQYF
CDR3 DNA: TGTGCCTGGAGTGTAGCGGGAGGTCGGGCTACGCAGTATTTT
J gene: TRBJ2-3
CDR3 length: 14
clone size: -
V gene: TRBV30
D gene: TRBD2

CDR3 protein: CAWSVRRLAVAGANVLTF
CDR3 DNA: TGTGCCTGGAGTGTACGAAGACTAGCGGTCGCTGGGGCCAACGTCCTGACTTTC
J gene: TRBJ2-6
CDR3 length: 18
clone size: -
V gene: TRBV30
D gene: TRBD2

CDR3 protein: CASSLSVGRHYGYTF
CDR3 DNA: TGTGCCAGCAGCTTATCTGTCGGCAGGCACTATGGCTACACCTTC
J gene: TRBJ1-2
CDR3 length: 15
clone size: few
V gene: TRBV7-9
D gene: -

CDR3 protein: CASTKRTSLSYEQYF
CDR3 DNA: TGTGCCAGCACCAAAAGGACTAGCCTTTCCTACGAGCAGTACTTC
J gene: TRBJ2-7
CDR3 length: 15
clone size: -
V gene: TRBV28
D gene: TRBD2

CDR3 protein: CASSLNKQVSSYNSPLHF
CDR3 DNA: TGTGCCAGCAGCTTAAATAAACAGGTTAGCTCCTATAATTCACCCCTCCACTTT
J gene: TRBJ1-6
CDR3 length: 18
clone size: -
V gene: TRBV7-2
D gene: -

CDR3 protein: CASSLEVLAGVETQYF
CDR3 DNA: TGTGCCAGCAGCTTAGAGGTTCTAGCGGGAGTTGAGACCCAGTACTTC
J gene: TRBJ2-5
CDR3 length: 16
clone size: -
V gene: TRBV11-2
D gene: TRBD2

CDR3 protein: CASSESVGVSSPLHF
CDR3 DNA: TGTGCCAGCAGTGAATCCGTAGGGGTTAGTTCACCCCTCCACTTT
J gene: TRBJ1-6
CDR3 length: 15
clone size: -
V gene: TRBV6-1
D gene: -

CDR3 protein: CASSASPGRAGGPWREQYF
CDR3 DNA: TGTGCCAGCAGCGCAAGTCCAGGGAGGGCGGGAGGGCCCTGGCGCGAGCAGTACTTC
J gene: TRBJ2-7
CDR3 length: 19
clone size: -
V gene: TRBV7-6
D gene: TRBD2

CDR3 protein: CASSGGGSRNTGELFF
CDR3 DNA: TGTGCCAGCAGTGGGGGGGGTAGTAGGAACACCGGGGAGCTGTTTTTT
J gene: TRBJ2-2
CDR3 length: 16
clone size: -
V gene: TRBV2
D gene: TRBD2

CDR3 protein: CASGHPAGTEAFF
CDR3 DNA: TGCGCCAGCGGACACCCGGCGGGGACTGAAGCTTTCTTT
J gene: TRBJ1-1
CDR3 length: 13
clone size: -
V gene: TRBV5-1
D gene: -

CDR3 protein: CASSREGGGNTIYF
CDR3 DNA: TGTGCCAGCAGCCGGGAGGGCGGTGGAAACACCATATATTTT
J gene: TRBJ1-3
CDR3 length: 14
clone size: -
V gene: TRBV5-4
D gene: -

CDR3 protein: CSAGRNTEAFF
CDR3 DNA: TGCAGTGCTGGGCGGAACACTGAAGCTTTCTTT
J gene: TRBJ1-1
CDR3 length: 11
clone size: -
V gene: TRBV20-1
D gene: -

CDR3 protein: CASSQEGGQLAEKLFF
CDR3 DNA: TGTGCCAGCAGTCAAGAAGGGGGACAGCTTGCCGAAAAACTGTTTTTT
J gene: TRBJ1-4
CDR3 length: 16
clone size: -
V gene: TRBV28
D gene: TRBD1

CDR3 protein: CASIGPGTGLLGYTF
CDR3 DNA: TGTGCCAGCATTGGTCCCGGGACAGGGCTCCTGGGCTACACCTTC
J gene: TRBJ1-2
CDR3 length: 15
clone size: once
V gene: TRBV28
D gene: TRBD1

CDR3 protein: CASSLAPRQGSYEQYF
CDR3 DNA: TGTGCCAGCAGCTTGGCCCCTAGACAGGGATCCTACGAGCAGTACTTC
J gene: TRBJ2-7
CDR3 length: 16
clone size: once
V gene: TRBV5-4
D gene: TRBD1

CDR3 protein: CASSVDGGTGAAQYF
CDR3 DNA: TGTGCCAGCAGCGTAGATGGAGGTACGGGTGCGGCCCAGTACTTC
J gene: TRBJ2-5
CDR3 length: 15
clone size: -
V gene: TRBV9
D gene: -

CDR3 protein: CASTRDRVASPLHF
CDR3 DNA: TGTGCCAGCACCCGGGACAGGGTGGCTTCACCCCTCCACTTT
J gene: TRBJ1-6
CDR3 length: 14
clone size: few
V gene: TRBV2
D gene: TRBD1

CDR3 protein: CASSLSLSGANVLTF
CDR3 DNA: TGTGCCAGCAGCTTGAGTCTCTCTGGGGCCAACGTCCTGACTTTC
J gene: TRBJ2-6
CDR3 length: 15
clone size: -
V gene: TRBV7-8
D gene: -

CDR3 protein: CASRKQGDSYEQYF
CDR3 DNA: TGTGCCAGCAGGAAACAGGGAGATTCCTACGAGCAGTACTTC
J gene: TRBJ2-7
CDR3 length: 14
clone size: -
V gene: TRBV6-1
D gene: -

CDR3 protein: CASSELVGLGREQYF
CDR3 DNA: TGTGCCAGCAGTGAACTGGTGGGACTCGGACGGGAGCAGTACTTC
J gene: TRBJ2-7
CDR3 length: 15
clone size: -
V gene: TRBV2
D gene: -

CDR3 protein: CASSRPRGAGTGELFF
CDR3 DNA: TGTGCCAGCAGCCGGCCTCGGGGGGCGGGCACCGGGGAGCTGTTTTTT
J gene: TRBJ2-2
CDR3 length: 16
clone size: -
V gene: TRBV7-3
D gene: -

CDR3 protein: CASSPLGTSGSDTQYF
CDR3 DNA: TGTGCCAGCAGCCCCCTCGGGACTAGCGGGTCAGATACGCAGTATTTT
J gene: TRBJ2-3
CDR3 length: 16
clone size: -
V gene: TRBV9
D gene: TRBD2

CDR3 protein: CASRDRERRTDTQYF
CDR3 DNA: TGTGCCAGCAGAGACAGGGAAAGGCGCACAGATACGCAGTATTTT
J gene: TRBJ2-3
CDR3 length: 15
clone size: -
V gene: TRBV6-5
D gene: TRBD1

CDR3 protein: CASSKECLAGGHTQYF
CDR3 DNA: TGTGCCAGCAGCAAAGAATGTCTGGCGGGAGGACATACGCAGTATTTT
J gene: TRBJ2-3
CDR3 length: 16
clone size: -
V gene: TRBV21-1
D gene: -

CDR3 protein: CASSPSSSTDTQYF
CDR3 DNA: TGTGCCAGCTCACCAAGTAGTAGCACAGATACGCAGTATTTT
J gene: TRBJ2-3
CDR3 length: 14
clone size: -
V gene: TRBV18
D gene: -

CDR3 protein: CASRGGAETQYF
CDR3 DNA: TGTGCCAGCAGGGGGGGAGCGGAGACCCAGTACTTC
J gene: TRBJ2-5
CDR3 length: 12
clone size: -
V gene: TRBV2
D gene: -

CDR3 protein: CASSQDRLTVTTKSNTGELFF
CDR3 DNA: TGCGCCAGCAGCCAAGATCGCTTGACGGTGACAACGAAATCGAACACCGGGGAGCTGTTTTTT
J gene: TRBJ2-2
CDR3 length: 21
clone size: -
V gene: TRBV4-1
D gene: -

CDR3 protein: CASSADSRSSYNSPLHF
CDR3 DNA: TGCGCCAGCAGCGCGGACAGTAGGAGCTCCTATAATTCACCCCTCCACTTT
J gene: TRBJ1-6
CDR3 length: 17
clone size: -
V gene: TRBV5-1
D gene: -

CDR3 protein: CASSPRGVIYEQYF
CDR3 DNA: TGCGCCAGCAGCCCCAGAGGAGTTATCTACGAGCAGTACTTC
J gene: TRBJ2-7
CDR3 length: 14
clone size: -
V gene: TRBV4-1
D gene: -

CDR3 protein: CASSDGTEEKLFF
CDR3 DNA: TGTGCCAGCAGCGATGGGACAGAAGAAAAACTGTTTTTT
J gene: TRBJ1-4
CDR3 length: 13
clone size: -
V gene: TRBV9
D gene: TRBD1

CDR3 protein: CASSLETGGLGTEAFF
CDR3 DNA: TGCGCCAGCAGCTTGGAAACAGGGGGCCTTGGAACTGAAGCTTTCTTT
J gene: TRBJ1-1
CDR3 length: 16
clone size: once
V gene: TRBV5-1
D gene: TRBD1

CDR3 protein: CASSHKAGGYPLHF
CDR3 DNA: TGTGCCAGCAGCCATAAAGCAGGGGGCTATCCCCTCCACTTT
J gene: TRBJ1-6
CDR3 length: 14
clone size: -
V gene: TRBV27
D gene: TRBD1